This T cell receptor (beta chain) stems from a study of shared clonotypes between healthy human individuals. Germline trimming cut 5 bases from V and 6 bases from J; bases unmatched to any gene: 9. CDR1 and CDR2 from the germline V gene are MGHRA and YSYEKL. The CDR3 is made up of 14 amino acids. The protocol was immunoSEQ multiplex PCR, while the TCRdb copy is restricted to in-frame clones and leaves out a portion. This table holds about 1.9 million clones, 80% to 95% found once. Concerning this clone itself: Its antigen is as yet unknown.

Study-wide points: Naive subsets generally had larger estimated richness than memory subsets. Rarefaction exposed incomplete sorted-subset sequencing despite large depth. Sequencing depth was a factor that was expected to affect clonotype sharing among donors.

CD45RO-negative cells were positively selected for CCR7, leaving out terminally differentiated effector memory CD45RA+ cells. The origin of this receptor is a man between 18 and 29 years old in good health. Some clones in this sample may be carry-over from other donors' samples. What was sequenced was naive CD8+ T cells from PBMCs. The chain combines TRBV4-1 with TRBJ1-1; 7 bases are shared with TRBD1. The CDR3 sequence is CASSGETGIPEAFF. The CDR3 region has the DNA TGCGCCAGCAGCGGAGAGACAGGGATCCCTGAAGCTTTCTTT.